The entry below gives a single TCR beta chain sequence along with its context. Its cognate antigen is unknown. This entry is derived from a study of T cell responses to AZD1222 COVID-19 vaccine. Study in general: The analysis combined second doses at about 4 or about 12 weeks. Study conclusions and caveats: Seropositive at baseline were only a handful of AZD1222 recipients. Donors were chiefly white British, with a greater number of females, and clonal diversity was perhaps underestimated. Within unmutated variant regions lay the reported targets of nearly half of spike-specific TCRs.

Germline V gene data show CDR1 as SGHAT and CDR2 as FQNNGV. Losses at the gene ends were 6 bases for V and 4 bases for J; bases not matched to a gene: 7. The length of the CDR3 is 14 residues. Clones were read by immunoSEQ multiplex PCR, and TCRdb kept only the in-frame ones, dropping some. This sample has tens of thousands of clones, with more than 75% found just once. The chain has TRBV11-2 and TRBJ2-3, with TRBD2 matching 7 bases. The source material was peripheral blood, sampled on day 0 of AZD1222 vaccination. This sequence was found in an adult in good health. CDR3 nucleotides: TGTGCCAGCAGAAGCGGGGCGCGTTCAGATACGCAGTATTTT. Translating gives CASRSGARSDTQYF. The complete variable domain, with remaining parts taken from reference TRBV11-2 and TRBJ2-3, reads EAGVAQSPRYKIIEKRQSVAFWCNPISGHATLYWYQQILGQGPKLLIQFQNNGVVDDSQLPKDRFSAERLKGVDSTLKIQPAKLEDSAVYLCASRSGARSDTQYFGPGTRLTVL.